This T cell receptor (beta chain) was sequenced during a study of T cells in Graves' hyperthyroidism and ophthalmopathy. The TCR beta CDR3 regions underwent amplification using RNA transcripts as the source. The HTBI primer set was used in a first-round RT-PCR of the TCR CDR3. TCRdb itself ran the multiplex PCR reads through MiXCR, one entry per CDR3 protein. This sample has a few hundred thousand distinct CDR3 sequences; around 45% occur once, and the top ten carry around 8%. As concerns this clonotype: Its antigen is unidentified.

The CDR3 covers 11 residues. Germline lookup yields CDR1 DFQATT and CDR2 SNEGSKA (reference sequence). Uncontrolled infection, other autoimmune disease, pregnancy or lactation barred patients from enrollment. Study-wide findings and caveats: Peripheral blood also featured most of the thyroid clonotypes expanded above 0.001.

This chain uses TRBV20-1 with TRBJ1-4; D remains ambiguous. The end of the DNA fits TRBJ2-3 better, so the J call may be wrong. The clonotype was recovered from a woman under 30 with Graves' hyperthyroidism. Material for sequencing was peripheral blood or thyroid tissue (not recorded which). The CDR3 loop reads CSASGYDTQYF. Here the CDR3 DNA reads TGCAGTGCTAGTGGCTACGATACGCAGTATTTT.